This T cell receptor beta chain derives from a study of cytomegalovirus exposure and HLA in healthy donors. Overall study context: An analysis done earlier identified about 120 million unique TCR beta sequences from roughly 190 million T cells.

This CDR3 contains 16 residues. J was trimmed by 10 bases and V by 6 bases; bases with no gene match: 16. In germline, CDR1 is MGHDK, CDR2 SYGVNS. Note on this clone: Its antigen is not known.

PCR primers comprised 60 Vbeta and 13 Jbeta primers. As handled by the study authors: An analysis that came later counted 80 million or so unique TCR beta chains, 10 million to 12 million shared. Here immunoSEQ multiplex PCR was the method, and the copy in TCRdb shows in-frame clones only, minus some. V and J calls and clone size are as listed in that table; D and trimming were resolved from the DNA. The data show 100,000 to 150,000 clones, approximately 77% seen once. Points from the study as a whole: Published work reported that the classifier diagnosed cytomegalovirus status with high specificity and sensitivity. Segments of the TCR beta V type were, in most cases, productive about 90% or about 30% of the time in an earlier analysis.

The TCR comes from a woman aged 55 to 70 in good health and CMV-seronegative. The sample taken for sequencing was PBMCs. The chain has TRBV25-1 and TRBJ2-3; TRBD2 matches at 10 bases. This CDR3 is CASSGESGRAGEAQYF. CDR3 sequence (DNA): TGTGCCAGCAGCGGAGAGAGCGGGAGGGCCGGGGAAGCGCAGTATTTT.